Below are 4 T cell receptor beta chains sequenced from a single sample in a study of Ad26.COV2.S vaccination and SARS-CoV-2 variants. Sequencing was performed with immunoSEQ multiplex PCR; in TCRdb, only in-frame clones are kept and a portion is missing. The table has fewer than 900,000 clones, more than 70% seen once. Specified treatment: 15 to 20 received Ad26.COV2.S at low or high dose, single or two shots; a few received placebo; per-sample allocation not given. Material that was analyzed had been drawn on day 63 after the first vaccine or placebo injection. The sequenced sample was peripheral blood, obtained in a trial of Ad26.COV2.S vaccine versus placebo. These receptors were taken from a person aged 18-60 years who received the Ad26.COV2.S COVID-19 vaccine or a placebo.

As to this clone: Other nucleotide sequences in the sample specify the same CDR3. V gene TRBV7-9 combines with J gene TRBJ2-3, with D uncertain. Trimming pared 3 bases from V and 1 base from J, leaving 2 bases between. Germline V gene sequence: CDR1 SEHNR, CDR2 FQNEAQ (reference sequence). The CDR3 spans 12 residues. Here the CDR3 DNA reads TGTGCCAGCAGCTTTCGCACAGATACGCAGTATTTT. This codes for CASSFRTDTQYF.

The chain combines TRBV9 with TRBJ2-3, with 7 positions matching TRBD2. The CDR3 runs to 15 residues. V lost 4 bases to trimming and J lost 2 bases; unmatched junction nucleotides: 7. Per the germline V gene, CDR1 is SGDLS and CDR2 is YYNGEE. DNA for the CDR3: TGTGCCAGCAGCCCCCGGCTAGCGGCCACAGATACGCAGTATTTT. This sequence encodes CASSPRLAATDTQYF.

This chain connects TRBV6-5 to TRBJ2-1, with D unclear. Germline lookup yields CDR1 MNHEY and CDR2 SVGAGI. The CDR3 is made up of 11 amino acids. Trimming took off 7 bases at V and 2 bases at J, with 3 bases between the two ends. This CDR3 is CASTTYNEQFF. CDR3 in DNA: TGTGCCAGCACGACCTACAATGAGCAGTTCTTC.

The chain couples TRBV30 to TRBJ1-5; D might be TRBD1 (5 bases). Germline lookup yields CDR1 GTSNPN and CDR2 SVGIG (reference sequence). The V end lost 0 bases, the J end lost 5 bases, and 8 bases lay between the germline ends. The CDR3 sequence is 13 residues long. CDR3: CAWSVLGDQPQHF. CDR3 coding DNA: TGTGCCTGGAGTGTACTGGGGGATCAGCCCCAGCATTTT.